This TCR beta chain was found in a study of T cell repertoires in cytomegalovirus infection. Study background: Well-studied HLA-B-restricted CMV epitopes were used in the study alongside recently identified HLA-C-restricted ones. Public TCR beta signatures marked donors with CMV infection and the matching HLA.

TCRdb redid the calling of the reads with MiXCR, one entry per CDR3 protein. Among some 900,000 distinct CDR3 sequences listed, 30% to 35% were seen once. This CDR3 comprises 13 residues. Germline lookup yields CDR1 DFQATT and CDR2 SNEGSKA (reference sequence). V was cut by 3 bases and J by 0 bases, with 9 bases left in between. Study results and caveats: Carriers of CMV and the relevant HLA type were discriminated by public TCR beta frequency. Clonotype analysis showed dominance of the ex vivo response by HLA-C-restricted CMV-specific TCR beta clonotypes.

As regards this clonotype: Antigen: not known.

The receptor comes from a human donor in good health (CMV status not recorded). Some clones in this sample may be carry-over from other donors' samples. Material: cultured CD8+ T cells from PBMCs, obtained from culture after CMV antigen stimulation. The V call is TRBV20-1, the J call TRBJ2-7, with a weak D call TRBD1 (6 bases). DNA of the CDR3: TGCAGTGCTAGCAGGACAGACTCCTACGAGCAGTACTTC. Translating it yields CSASRTDSYEQYF.